These 3 T cell receptor beta chains were sequenced from one sample in a study of graft-versus-host responses after intestinal transplantation. TCRdb keeps only in-frame clones here, not all; method: immunoSEQ multiplex PCR. The sample contains 95,000 to 150,000 clones, approximately 95% of which appear only once. These receptors are not linked to any known antigen. The source material was unstimulated CD4+ T cells sorted from spleen or lymph node cells, sampled before intestinal transplant. These TCRs come from a human donor who received an intestinal transplant.

The V gene is TRBV25-1, the J gene TRBJ2-2, with D possibly TRBD2 on 6 matching bases. Germline V lookup: CDR1 MGHDK, CDR2 SYGVNS. This CDR3 comprises 13 residues. Trimming took off 11 bases at V and 2 bases at J, with 12 bases between the two ends. The CDR3 spells CACLGGNTGELFF. The CDR3 DNA reads TGTGCCTGCCTCGGGGGAAACACCGGGGAGCTGTTTTTT.

This sequence joins TRBV5-8 and TRBJ2-1; 8 bases fit TRBD2. The trim removed 10 bases at V and 4 bases at J, leaving 7 bases unmatched. CDR1 SGHTS and CDR2 YDEGEE come from the germline V gene. The CDR3 length is 13 residues. As DNA, the CDR3 is TGTGCCGACACTAGCGGCCTATACAATGAGCAGTTCTTC. Amino acid sequence: CADTSGLYNEQFF.

V and J are TRBV9 and TRBJ2-1; D gene uncertain. Germline V gene lookup returns CDR1 SGDLS and CDR2 YYNGEE. Trimming shortened V by 2 bases and J by 4 bases, and 7 bases separated the two germline ends. This CDR3 is built from 13 residues. The CDR3 DNA is TGTGCCAGCAGCGTCGGTACTTACAATGAGCAGTTCTTC. Translation gives CASSVGTYNEQFF.